This T cell receptor beta chain was captured in a study of blood T cell repertoires in COVID-19. Study information: From the United States, Italy and Spain came samples of acute and convalescent COVID-19. T cells, B-cell-depleted T cells, or PBMCs provided the cDNA or gDNA that served as material.

As processed by the authors: Amplification from reference gene primers served as the basis for estimated nucleated cell counts. Sequenced by immunoSEQ multiplex PCR; TCRdb stores in-frame clones only, minus some. Clone size and V and J calls were adopted from that table, with D and trimming inferred from the DNA. The repertoire holds about 20,000 clones, with roughly nine tenths as singletons. V trimming: 6 bases; J trimming: 2 bases; junction bases outside the gene matches: 6. Germline loops: CDR1 SNHLY, CDR2 FYNNEI. The CDR3 consists of 15 residues. Sequenced: peripheral blood. The sequence came from a human donor in a cohort sampled during active COVID-19. The chain combines TRBV2 with TRBJ1-5, with 8 bases lining up with TRBD1. For the CDR3, the DNA is TGTGCCAGCAGAGTACAGGGGGTAGGCAATCAGCCCCAGCATTTT. It specifies CASRVQGVGNQPQHF.